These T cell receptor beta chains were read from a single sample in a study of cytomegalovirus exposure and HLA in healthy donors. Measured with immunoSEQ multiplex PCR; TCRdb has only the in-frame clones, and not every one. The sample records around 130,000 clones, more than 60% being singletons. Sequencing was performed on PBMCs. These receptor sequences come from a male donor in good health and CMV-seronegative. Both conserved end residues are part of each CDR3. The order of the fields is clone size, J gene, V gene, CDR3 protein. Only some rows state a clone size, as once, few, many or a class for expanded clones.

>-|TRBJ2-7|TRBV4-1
CASSPLTGGHYEQYF
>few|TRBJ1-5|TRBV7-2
CASSSGQGDQPQHF
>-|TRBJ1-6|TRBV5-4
CASSLPNSPLHF
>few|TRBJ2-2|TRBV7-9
CASSPSGVGVPNTGELFF
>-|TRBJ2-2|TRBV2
CASRIDRESGELFF
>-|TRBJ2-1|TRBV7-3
CASSFGGGAYNEQFF
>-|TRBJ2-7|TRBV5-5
CASSPAVQGYEQYF
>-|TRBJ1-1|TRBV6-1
CASNRGQHTEAFF
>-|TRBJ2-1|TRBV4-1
CASSLELADYNEQFF
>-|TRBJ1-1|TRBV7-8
CASSLPRGFSTEAFF
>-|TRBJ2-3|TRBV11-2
CASTYDRQGTQYF
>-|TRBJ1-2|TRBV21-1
CASSKESRGPHYGYTF
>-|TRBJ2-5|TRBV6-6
CASGLDVETQYF
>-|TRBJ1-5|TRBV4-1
CASSLVSSNQPQHF
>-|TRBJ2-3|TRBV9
CASSVGTARISTDTQYF
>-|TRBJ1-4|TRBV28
CASSFIGYEKLFF
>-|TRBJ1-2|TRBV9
CASSVGVGTSYGYTF
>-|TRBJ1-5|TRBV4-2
CASSQYGGVQPQHF
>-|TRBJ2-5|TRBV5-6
CASSLRLAGGREETQYF
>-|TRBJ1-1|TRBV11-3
CASSLEGDTEAFF
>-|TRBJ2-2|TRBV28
CASRLATGELFF
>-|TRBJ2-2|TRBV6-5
CASTQPGTGELFF
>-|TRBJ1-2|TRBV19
CASSITVVGGNDGYTF
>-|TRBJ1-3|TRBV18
CASSPGTGSSGNTIYF
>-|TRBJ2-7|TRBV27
CASSLSSYYEQYF
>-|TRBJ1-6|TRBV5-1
CASSLQGVDNSPLHF
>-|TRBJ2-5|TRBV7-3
CASSLIASETQYF
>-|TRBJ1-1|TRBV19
CASSPLGGGRTEAFF
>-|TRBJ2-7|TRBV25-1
CASSEGGTSGYEQYF
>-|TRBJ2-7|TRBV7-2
CASSLGGTSGGYEQYF
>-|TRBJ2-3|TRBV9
CASSVGGSGWGSSVTDTQYF
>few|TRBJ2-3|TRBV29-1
CSVARAGGTTDTQYF
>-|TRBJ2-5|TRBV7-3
CASSLGPQGSGQETQYF
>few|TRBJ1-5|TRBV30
CAWDRGRNQPQHF
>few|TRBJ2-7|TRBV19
CASSIKRGQGSEQYF
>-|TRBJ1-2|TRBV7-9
CASSLSDSYGYTF
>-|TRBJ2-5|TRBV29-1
CSGEGETQYF
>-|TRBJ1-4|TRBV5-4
CASSSDREEKLFF
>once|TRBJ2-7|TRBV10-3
CAISESRYAPEYEQYF
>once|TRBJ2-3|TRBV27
CASSPGLAGNTDTQYF
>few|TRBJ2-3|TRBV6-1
CASSEAGALTDTQYF
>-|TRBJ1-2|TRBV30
CAWSPGGGYTF
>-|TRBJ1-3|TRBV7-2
CASSLESFSGNTIYF
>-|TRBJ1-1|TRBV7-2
CASSPLVGGGTEAFF
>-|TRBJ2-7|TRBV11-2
CASSLGQSYEQYF
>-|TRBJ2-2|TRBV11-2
CASSTPGGLNTGELFF
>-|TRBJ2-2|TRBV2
CATSKDRVTNTGELFF
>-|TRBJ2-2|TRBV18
CASSPRAGQNTGELFF
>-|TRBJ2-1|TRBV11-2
CASSLRDRPEQFF
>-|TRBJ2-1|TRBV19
CASSRRGGLSYNEQFF
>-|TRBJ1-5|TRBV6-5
CASSSGQVNQPQHF
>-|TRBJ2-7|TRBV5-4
CASSFVDRRAEQYF
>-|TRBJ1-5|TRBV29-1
CSVRTGGNQPQHF
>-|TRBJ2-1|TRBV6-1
CASSERTGRGNEQFF
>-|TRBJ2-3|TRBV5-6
CASSFGDTQYF
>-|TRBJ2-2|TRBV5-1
CASSLSGVNTGELFF
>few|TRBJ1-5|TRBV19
CASSIWPGGANQPQHF
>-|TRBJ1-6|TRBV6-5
CASSYSRGPLHF
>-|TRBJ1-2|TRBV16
CASNPTDRDYGYTF
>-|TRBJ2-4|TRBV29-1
CSAKTALENIQYF